This T cell receptor beta chain comes out of a study of technical replicates of blood from a few donors. The CDR3 loop spans 17 amino acids. V shed 0 bases and J shed 0 bases, with 13 bases lying between them. Germline assignment: CDR1 SGDLS and CDR2 YYNGEE. Libraries were prepared by immunoSEQ multiplex PCR; TCRdb keeps only in-frame clonotypes and omits some of them. Of some 74,000 clones listed, approximately 89% are singletons. The receptor was derived from a human donor in good health. The specimen was T cells isolated from PBMCs. The chain couples TRBV9 to TRBJ2-1; D is perhaps TRBD2 (6 bases). For the CDR3, the DNA is TGTGCCAGCAGCGTAGAGTTTGGGAGGAGCTCCTACAATGAGCAGTTCTTC. The encoded protein is CASSVEFGRSSYNEQFF.